The 18 T cell receptor beta chains below come from one sample, sequenced in a study of Ad26.COV2.S vaccination and SARS-CoV-2 variants. Treatment indicated: roughly 18 received Ad26.COV2.S at low or high dose, single or two shots; roughly five received placebo; per-sample allocation not given. It was on day 63 after the first vaccine or placebo injection that samples were taken. This table comes from immunoSEQ multiplex PCR, and its TCRdb copy is limited to in-frame clones, with some not included. The sample lists 440,000 or so clones; around 89% were seen once. The sample in question was peripheral blood, obtained in a trial of Ad26.COV2.S vaccine versus placebo. These receptors all come from a person between 18 and 65 years old who received the Ad26.COV2.S COVID-19 vaccine or a placebo.

The rearrangement joins TRBV5-5 to TRBJ2-2, with no clear D. This CDR3 comprises 15 residues. The germline V gene encodes CDR1 SGHKS and CDR2 YYEKEE (reference sequence). Trimming took off 4 bases at V and 5 bases at J, with 15 bases between the two ends. The CDR3 protein is CASSNGATKTGELFF. In DNA form, the CDR3 reads TGTGCCAGCAGCAATGGTGCCACTAAGACCGGGGAGCTGTTTTTT.

As DNA, the CDR3 is TGTGCCAGCAGCCCTCGTGGGGACACAAATCAGCCCCAGCATTTT. It is translated as CASSPRGDTNQPQHF. This chain joins TRBV7-8 and TRBJ1-5; possibly TRBD1 for D (6 bases). The CDR3 loop spans 15 amino acids. Germline V gene lookup returns CDR1 SGHVS and CDR2 FQNEAQ. Deletions cut 5 bases from V and 4 bases from J, with 15 bases between. Drawing the rest from reference TRBV7-8 and TRBJ1-5, the complete variable domain is GAGVSQSPRYKVAKRGQDVALRCDPISGHVSLFWYQQALGQGPEFLTYFQNEAQLDKSGLPSDRFFAERPEGSVSTLKIQRTQQEDSAVYLCASSPRGDTNQPQHFGDGTRLSIL.

The chain uses TRBV18 and TRBJ1-4; TRBD1 matches 7 bases. CDR3 length: 17 residues. Germline CDR1 and CDR2: KGHSH and LQKENI. J was trimmed by 4 bases and V by 3 bases; bases with no gene match: 11. As DNA, the CDR3 is TGTGCCAGCTCACCTCGGGGCCGTGGGACAGTTAATGAAAAACTGTTTTTT. Its translation is CASSPRGRGTVNEKLFF.

The V call is TRBV15, the J call TRBJ1-3; 9 bases are shared with TRBD1. Germline CDR1 is LNHNV and CDR2 is YYDKDF (reference sequence). Trimming removed 9 bases from V and 0 bases from J; junction bases left unmatched: 3. The CDR3 runs 14 residues. Written as DNA, the CDR3 is TGTGCCACGGGGACAGGGAGCTCTGGAAACACCATATATTTT. Protein product: CATGTGSSGNTIYF. The variable domain in full, with the rest retrieved from reference TRBV15 and TRBJ1-3, is DAMVIQNPRYQVTQFGKPVTLSCSQTLNHNVMYWYQQKSSQAPKLLFHYYDKDFNNEADTPDNFQSRRPNTSFCFLDIRSPGLGDTAMYLCATGTGSSGNTIYFGEGSWLTVV.

The V call is TRBV6-2 or TRBV6-3, the J call TRBJ1-2, with 11 bases lining up with TRBD1. CDR3 size: 17 residues. CDR1 is MNHEY, CDR2 SVGEGT, per germline. Unmatched junction bases numbered 9, after V lost 5 bases and J lost 1 base. CDR3 sequence reads: CASSPRTGGGYNYGYTF. CDR3 DNA sequence: TGTGCCAGCAGTCCCAGGACAGGGGGCGGCTATAACTATGGCTACACCTTC.

This rearrangement joins TRBV24-1 to TRBJ1-2; 7 bases line up with TRBD1. Germline-derived CDR1 and CDR2 are KGHDR and SFDVKD. This CDR3 is built from 13 residues. V lost 4 bases and J lost 8; bases outside the gene matches: 6. The CDR3, as DNA: TGTGCCACCAGTGAGCCGACAGGGAGAGGCTACACCTTC. Translated, it gives CATSEPTGRGYTF.

The rearrangement links TRBV5-5 to TRBJ1-4; the match to TRBD1 covers 8 bases. Trimming removed 4 bases from V and 7 bases from J; junction bases left unmatched: 9. The CDR3 contains 15 residues. The germline CDR1 and CDR2 sequences are SGHKS and YYEKEE (reference sequence). The CDR3 region has the DNA TGTGCCAGCAGCCTAGGCCAGGGGGCGCTTGAAAAACTGTTTTTT. Its translation: CASSLGQGALEKLFF.

The chain couples TRBV3-1 (or the pseudogene TRBV3-2) to TRBJ1-1; D unresolved. The CDR3 consists of 16 residues. Trimming cost V 0 bases and J 1 base, with 12 bases left between them. Germline lookup yields CDR1 LGHDT and CDR2 YNNKEL (reference sequence). Written as DNA, the CDR3 is TGTGCCAGCAGCCAAGATCTTATCGTATGGAACACTGAAGCTTTCTTT. It yields the protein CASSQDLIVWNTEAFF.

The rearrangement joins TRBV6-5 to TRBJ2-1; 11 bases map to TRBD2. J gave up 9 bases and V 7 bases, and 8 bases lay outside the gene matches. CDR1 is MNHEY, CDR2 SVGAGI, per germline. This CDR3 comprises 14 residues. The CDR3 sequence: CASNKLAGDTEQFF. The CDR3 nucleotides are TGTGCCAGCAACAAACTAGCGGGAGATACTGAGCAGTTCTTC.

The genes are TRBV24-1 and TRBJ2-1; 9 nucleotides agree with TRBD1. V shed 3 bases and J 1 base; nucleotides not matched to a gene: 3. Per germline, CDR1 KGHDR and CDR2 SFDVKD. The CDR3 runs 16 residues. This chain's CDR3 is CATSDPGTGSYNEQFF. CDR3 nucleotide sequence: TGTGCCACCAGTGATCCCGGGACAGGGTCCTACAATGAGCAGTTCTTC.

This chain connects TRBV19 to TRBJ1-5; no definite D call. The V end lost 8 bases, the J end lost 7 bases, and 15 bases lay between the germline ends. CDR1 LNHDA and CDR2 SQIVND come from the germline V gene (reference sequence). The CDR3 extends over 13 amino acids. CDR3 in DNA: TGTGCCAGTCAGAAGTTCGGAGGGCAGCCCCAGCATTTT. It yields the protein CASQKFGGQPQHF.

The chain employs TRBV24-1 and TRBJ2-1, with 13 bases fitting TRBD2. The CDR3 length is 17 residues. After removal of 9 bases from V and 9 bases from J, the junction contained 16 bases not matched to a gene. The V gene's germline CDR1 is KGHDR and CDR2 SFDVKD. CDR3 nucleotides: TGTGCCACCTCCAGAGCAGGGACTAGCGGGATCTTCGGTGAGCAGTTCTTC. This sequence encodes CATSRAGTSGIFGEQFF.

In DNA, the CDR3 is TGTGCCAGCAGCCCTAGGCTCCGGGAGACCCAGTACTTC. It specifies CASSPRLRETQYF. The genes are TRBV14 and TRBJ2-5, with D unresolved. The V end lost 4 bases, the J end lost 5 bases, and 11 bases lay between the germline ends. Germline CDR1 reads SGHDN; CDR2 reads FVKESK. The CDR3 has 13 amino acids. The full variable domain, completed using reference TRBV14 and TRBJ2-5, is EAGVTQFPSHSVIEKGQTVTLRCDPISGHDNLYWYRRVMGKEIKFLLHFVKESKQDESGMPNNRFLAERTGGTYSTLKVQPAELEDSGVYFCASSPRLRETQYFGPGTRLLVL.

The chain combines TRBV5-8 with TRBJ1-1; D is ambiguous. V dropped 3 bases and J dropped 1 base, with 10 bases sitting between them. CDR1 is SGHTS, CDR2 YDEGEE, per germline. The CDR3 is 14 amino acids. The CDR3 sequence: CASSSYHRNTEAFF. CDR3 coding DNA: TGTGCCAGCAGCTCCTATCATCGGAACACTGAAGCTTTCTTT. The full variable domain, completed using reference TRBV5-8 and TRBJ1-1, is EAGVTQSPTHLIKTRGQQATLRCSPISGHTSVYWYQQALGLGLQFLLWYDEGEERNRGNFPPRFSGRQFPNYSSELNVNALELEDSALYLCASSSYHRNTEAFFGQGTRLTVV.

The rearrangement uses TRBV6-6 and TRBJ2-3; a weak D match, TRBD2 (6 bases). This CDR3 is built from 15 residues. Germline V gene lookup returns CDR1 MNHNY and CDR2 SVGAGI (reference sequence). V was trimmed by 7 bases and J by 8 bases, leaving 22 bases between them. The CDR3 here is CASTFWRGGSGTQYF. The CDR3, as DNA: TGTGCCAGCACCTTTTGGCGGGGTGGGTCAGGTACGCAGTATTTT.

The J gene is TRBJ2-4, the V gene TRBV19, with D uncertain. Germline V lookup: CDR1 LNHDA, CDR2 SQIVND (reference sequence). CDR3 length: 17 amino acids. Trimming cost V 5 bases and J 0 bases, with 17 bases left between them. CDR3 DNA sequence: TGTGCCAGTAGTCCAGAGTTCCGGCCCCTAGCCAAAAACATTCAGTACTTC. This gives the protein CASSPEFRPLAKNIQYF.

J is TRBJ2-7 and V is TRBV4-1, with 7 bases fitting TRBD1. V lost 1 base to trimming and J lost 0 bases; unmatched junction nucleotides: 0. The length of the CDR3 is 14 residues. CDR1 and CDR2 (germline): MGHRA, YSYEKL. Written as DNA, the CDR3 is TGCGCCAGCAGCCAAGGACAGGGCTCCTACGAGCAGTACTTC. Its protein product is CASSQGQGSYEQYF.

The genes are TRBV12-3 or TRBV12-4 and TRBJ2-7, with 7 bases lining up with TRBD1. The V and J ends lost 6 bases and 2 bases, in that order; junction bases with no gene match: 4. The CDR3 is 13 residues long. In DNA form, the CDR3 reads TGTGCCAGCAGCCCGGACAGGACCTACGAGCAGTACTTC. It specifies CASSPDRTYEQYF.